Listed below are T cell receptor beta chains from one sample, sequenced in a study of blood T cell repertoires in COVID-19. Libraries were prepared by immunoSEQ multiplex PCR; TCRdb keeps only in-frame clonotypes and omits some of them. This sample has around 100,000 clones, with roughly nine tenths found just once. The sample comprised peripheral blood. The origin of the receptors is a woman older than 75 with acute or convalescent COVID-19. CDR3s include the opening cysteine and the closing phenylalanine or tryptophan. Fields, in order: clone size, V gene, J gene, CDR3 length, D gene, CDR3 DNA, CDR3 protein. The D gene is left open where the match is weak. Where a row states a size, it is once, few, many or the class of an expanded clone; other rows omit it.

.	TRBV5-8	TRBJ2-1	18	TRBD1	TGTGCCAGTAACCCGGGACAGGGGGCCAGGAGCTCCTACAATGAGCAGTTCTTC	CASNPGQGARSSYNEQFF
.	TRBV7-2	TRBJ2-7	14	.	TGTGCCAGCAGCCCCCCCGGGACACCGCACGAGCAGTACTTC	CASSPPGTPHEQYF
.	TRBV9	TRBJ2-7	15	TRBD1	TGTGCCAGCAGCCCCCGGGACAGCCGATTCTACGAGCAGTACTTC	CASSPRDSRFYEQYF
.	TRBV7-9	TRBJ1-1	13	.	TGTGCCAGCAGCTTCGGGCAGGGCACGGAAGCTTTCTTT	CASSFGQGTEAFF
.	TRBV5-1	TRBJ2-2	13	.	TGCGCCAGCAGGACCTCGGAGGGCGGGGAGCTGTTTTTT	CASRTSEGGELFF
.	TRBV7-6	TRBJ2-3	15	TRBD1	TGTGCCAGCAGCTTAAGACAGGGGGCTGCAGATACGCAGTATTTT	CASSLRQGAADTQYF
.	TRBV10-3	TRBJ2-4	15	.	TGTGCCATCAGTGAGTCAGCGGCGGGCAAAAACATTCAGTACTTC	CAISESAAGKNIQYF
few	TRBV27	TRBJ2-7	16	TRBD1	TGTGCCAGCAGCCTAAGGTGGGACAGTTTTTCCTACGAGCAGTACTTC	CASSLRWDSFSYEQYF
.	TRBV24-1	TRBJ1-2	13	.	TGTGCCACCAGTGATACACGCTACTATGGCTACACCTTC	CATSDTRYYGYTF
.	TRBV6-6	TRBJ1-5	14	.	TGTGCCAGCAGTTACAGGGGAGGAGATCAGCCCCAGCATTTT	CASSYRGGDQPQHF
.	TRBV10-3	TRBJ2-7	13	TRBD1	TGTGCCACACTACAGGGGGCCTCCTACGAGCAGTACTTC	CATLQGASYEQYF
.	TRBV15	TRBJ1-6	12	.	TGTGCCACCAGCAGAGATAACAGTCCCCTCCACTTT	CATSRDNSPLHF
few	TRBV2	TRBJ1-6	15	TRBD1	TGTGCCAGCATGGAGGGACAGGGGAAAAATTCACCCCTCCACTTT	CASMEGQGKNSPLHF
.	TRBV6-6	TRBJ1-2	13	.	TGTGCCATCGATGGACAGCCCAACTATGGCTACACCTTC	CAIDGQPNYGYTF
once	TRBV4-2	TRBJ1-2	16	.	TGTGCCAGCAGCCCTTCCGACAGTGCCCCTAACTATGGCTACACCTTC	CASSPSDSAPNYGYTF
.	TRBV2	TRBJ1-2	16	.	TGTGCCAGCAGTGAAGGGGGTTATGGGGGAGGCTATGGCTACACCTTC	CASSEGGYGGGYGYTF
.	TRBV6-5	TRBJ1-2	12	TRBD1	TGTGCCAGCAGGGGGACAGGAGGTGGCTACACCTTC	CASRGTGGGYTF
.	TRBV5-6	TRBJ2-7	14	TRBD1	TGTGCCAGCAGCTTGCCGGGACAGACCTACGAGCAGTACTTC	CASSLPGQTYEQYF
.	TRBV4-1	TRBJ1-4	15	TRBD1	TGCGCCAGCAGCCAGGGACAGGGAGGGGGTGAAAAACTGTTTTTT	CASSQGQGGGEKLFF
.	TRBV5-1	TRBJ1-2	15	.	TGCGCCAGCAGCTTGGCTGGACAAGCCAACTATGGCTACACCTTC	CASSLAGQANYGYTF
.	TRBV30	TRBJ1-1	15	.	TGTGCCTGGAGCCGAGTCGGACTGCCGAACACTGAAGCTTTCTTT	CAWSRVGLPNTEAFF
.	TRBV6-5	TRBJ1-1	14	.	TGTGCCAGCAGTTACGGGATCGCAGGGCGCGAAGCTTTCTTT	CASSYGIAGREAFF
once	TRBV4-2	TRBJ1-2	15	TRBD1	TGTGCCAGCAGCCAAGAACAGGGGGCAGACTATGGCTACACCTTC	CASSQEQGADYGYTF
.	TRBV7-9	TRBJ1-2	16	.	TGTGCCAGCAGCTTAGCGCTGCCCCGGGGGGCTACTGGCTACACCTTC	CASSLALPRGATGYTF
.	TRBV2	TRBJ1-3	17	TRBD1	TGTGCCAGCGGAAGAACAGGGGTAACCGTCTCTGGAAACACCATATATTTT	CASGRTGVTVSGNTIYF
.	TRBV19	TRBJ2-2	15	.	TGTGCCAGTAGTAGCACAGGAGTGAACACCGGGGAGCTGTTTTTT	CASSSTGVNTGELFF
.	TRBV7-8	TRBJ2-5	13	.	TGTGCCAGCAGCTTCCTGGAGGGAGGGACCCAGTACTTC	CASSFLEGGTQYF
.	TRBV5-1	TRBJ2-5	15	.	TGCGCCAGCAGCGAAGCGACTAGAGCACAAGAGACCCAGTACTTC	CASSEATRAQETQYF
.	TRBV20-1	TRBJ1-1	11	.	TGCAGTGCTAGGGAAAACAGTGAAGCTTTCTTT	CSARENSEAFF
.	TRBV5-1	TRBJ2-7	13	.	TGCGCCAGCAGCTTTTCAGGTTGGTACGAGCAGTACTTC	CASSFSGWYEQYF
.	TRBV28	TRBJ1-6	15	TRBD1	TGTGCCAGCAGTAAAGGACAGGGATTCAATTCACCCCTCCACTTT	CASSKGQGFNSPLHF
.	TRBV5-1	TRBJ2-7	14	TRBD1	TGCGCCAGCGCCCGGGACAGGGCTTCGGACGAGCAGTACTTC	CASARDRASDEQYF
.	TRBV19	TRBJ2-1	12	.	TGTGCCAGTAGTATGGGAGGTTATGAGCAGTTCTTC	CASSMGGYEQFF
.	TRBV30	TRBJ1-1	13	.	TGTGCCTGGAGTGTACCCGGGTTGGCTGAAGCTTTCTTT	CAWSVPGLAEAFF
.	TRBV28	TRBJ2-3	16	TRBD2	TGTGCCAGCAGTCCACTAGCGGGGGAGAGCACAGATACGCAGTATTTT	CASSPLAGESTDTQYF
.	TRBV5-1	TRBJ1-4	16	.	TGCGCCAGCAGCTTGGAGGTGACACATCAGGGGGAAAAACTGTTTTTT	CASSLEVTHQGEKLFF
.	TRBV5-4	TRBJ2-1	16	TRBD2	TGTGCCAGCAGCTTGGTCGGCGGGGGGGCAAAGACACAGCAGTTCTTC	CASSLVGGGAKTQQFF
.	TRBV6-5	TRBJ1-3	15	TRBD1	TGTGCCAGCAGGCGACAGGGAACCTCTGGAAACACCATATATTTT	CASRRQGTSGNTIYF
once	TRBV10-3	TRBJ2-2	19	.	TGTGCCATCAGTGAGACAGGGAAGCCCCCCGAATTGAACACCGGGGAGCTGTTTTTT	CAISETGKPPELNTGELFF
.	TRBV29-1	TRBJ1-2	11	.	TGCAGCGTTGAACACAGATACAGCCCCTTATTC	CSVEHRYSPLF
.	TRBV7-6	TRBJ2-1	17	TRBD2	TGTGCCAGCAGCTTAGCCCGGACTAGCGGGGGGGGAAATGAGCAGTTCTTC	CASSLARTSGGGNEQFF
.	TRBV9	TRBJ1-1	15	.	TGTGCCAGCAGCGAAAGGGGCGATTGGAACACTGAAGCTTTCTTT	CASSERGDWNTEAFF
.	TRBV4-1	TRBJ1-4	14	.	TGCGCCAGCAGCCAAGTACAGGGAGCTGAAAAACTGTTTTTT	CASSQVQGAEKLFF
.	TRBV4-3	TRBJ1-2	16	TRBD1	TGCGCCAGCAGCCAGGGGATCGGACAGGGGGCGCGAGGCTACACCTTC	CASSQGIGQGARGYTF
.	TRBV4-1	TRBJ1-1	15	.	TGCGCCAGCAGCCACATAGTCCAGGTGAACACTGAAGCTTTCTTT	CASSHIVQVNTEAFF
.	TRBV11-3	TRBJ2-5	15	TRBD2	TGTGCCAGCAGCCGTGGACTAGCGGGACAAGAGACCCAGTACTTC	CASSRGLAGQETQYF
.	TRBV7-2	TRBJ2-2	15	TRBD2	TGTGCCAGCAGGTGGACTAGCGGGCATAGCGGGGAGCTGTTTTTT	CASRWTSGHSGELFF
.	TRBV3-1/TRBV3-2	TRBJ2-7	13	TRBD1	TGTGCCAGCAGCGACAGGGCGACCTACGAGCAGTACTTC	CASSDRATYEQYF
.	TRBV7-2	TRBJ1-5	15	TRBD1	TGTGCCAGCAGCTCTGACAGGGGGCTAGGTCAGCCCCAGCATTTT	CASSSDRGLGQPQHF
.	TRBV27	TRBJ2-3	16	TRBD2	TGTGCCAGCAACGTTCGCGGGGGGGCCTCCGGTCTTTCTCGGTATTTT	CASNVRGGASGLSRYF
.	TRBV9	TRBJ2-1	16	TRBD2	TGTGCCAGCAGCGTAGGGACTAGCGCTTCCTACAATGAGCAGTTCTTC	CASSVGTSASYNEQFF
.	TRBV27	TRBJ2-2	16	.	TGTGCCAGCAGTTTATTTTCTGGCCCCAACACCGGGGAGCTGTTTTTT	CASSLFSGPNTGELFF
.	TRBV18	TRBJ2-3	15	.	TGTGCCAGCTCACCCGCGCGGCAGGGTGGAGATACGCAGTATTTT	CASSPARQGGDTQYF